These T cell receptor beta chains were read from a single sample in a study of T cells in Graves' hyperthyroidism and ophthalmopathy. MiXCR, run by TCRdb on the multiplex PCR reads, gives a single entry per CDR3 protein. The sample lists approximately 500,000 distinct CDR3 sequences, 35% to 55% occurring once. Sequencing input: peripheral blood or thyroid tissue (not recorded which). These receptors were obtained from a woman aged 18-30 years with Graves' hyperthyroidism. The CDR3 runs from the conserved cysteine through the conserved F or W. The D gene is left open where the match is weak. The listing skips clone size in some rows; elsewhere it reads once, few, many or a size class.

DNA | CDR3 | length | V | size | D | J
TGTGCCAGCAGGAATAGGTACGAGCAGGGAGAGCCCCAGCATTTT | CASRNRYEQGEPQHF | 15 | TRBV2 | - | - | TRBJ1-5
TGTGCCATCTGCAGTCCCCTACCGGGCACCAACTACGAGCAGTACTTC | CAICSPLPGTNYEQYF | 16 | TRBV10-3 | - | - | TRBJ2-7
TGCAGTGCTAGAACTGAAGCTTTCTTT | CSARTEAFF | 9 | TRBV20-1 | - | - | TRBJ1-1
TGTGCCACCAGTGATGACCCAGGTACTGAAGCTTTCTTT | CATSDDPGTEAFF | 13 | TRBV24-1 | many | - | TRBJ1-1
TGCGCCAGCAGCCCAACTAGCGGGACAGGACGGGATGATGGCTACACCTTC | CASSPTSGTGRDDGYTF | 17 | TRBV5-1 | - | TRBD1 | TRBJ1-2
TGCAGTGCTAGTGTTAGAGATAATCAGCCCCAGCATTTT | CSASVRDNQPQHF | 13 | TRBV20-1 | - | - | TRBJ1-5
TGCAGTGCTAGAGTGCGGAGCACCGAAGCTTTCTTT | CSARVRSTEAFF | 12 | TRBV20-1 | - | - | TRBJ1-1
TGCAGTGCGAAAGGACAGGGGTTCACTGGGGCCAACGTCCTGACTTTC | CSAKGQGFTGANVLTF | 16 | TRBV20-1 | - | TRBD1 | TRBJ2-6
TGTGCCAGCAGTGAGGGGCGGGCTGAAGCTTTCTTT | CASSEGRAEAFF | 12 | TRBV25-1 | many | - | TRBJ1-1
TGTGCCAGCTGCTTGGGGACAGGGGCCGATTGGGGCTACACCTTC | CASCLGTGADWGYTF | 15 | TRBV7-3 | once | TRBD1 | TRBJ1-2
TGCAGTGCTAAGGGACTGGGCGAGCAGTTCTTC | CSAKGLGEQFF | 11 | TRBV20-1 | - | - | TRBJ2-1
TGCGCCAGCAGGTCCGGGACAGGGACGGAGACCCAGTACTTC | CASRSGTGTETQYF | 14 | TRBV5-1 | - | TRBD1 | TRBJ2-5
TGTGCCAGCAGCGGGGACGGTGACTCTGGAAACACCATATATTTT | CASSGDGDSGNTIYF | 15 | TRBV7-2 | - | - | TRBJ1-3
TGTGCCAGCAGCTCGACAGGGAGTCTCTACGAGCAGTACTTC | CASSSTGSLYEQYF | 14 | TRBV13 | many | TRBD1 | TRBJ2-7
TGTGCCAGCAGCTTGGGGACGGTGAACACTGAAAAACTGTTTTTT | CASSLGTVNTEKLFF | 15 | TRBV7-9 | - | - | TRBJ1-4
TGTGCCAGCCATTCCGGGACAGTAGCCTACGAGCAGTACTTC | CASHSGTVAYEQYF | 14 | TRBV6-1 | few | TRBD1 | TRBJ2-7
TGTGCCAGCAGTGGGGGACAGGGGGCCGAAGCTTTCTTT | CASSGGQGAEAFF | 13 | TRBV27 | many | TRBD1 | TRBJ1-1
TGCGCCAGCAGCCACAACCCGGGACTAGCGGGAGTCGAGCAGTACTTC | CASSHNPGLAGVEQYF | 16 | TRBV4-1 | few | TRBD2 | TRBJ2-7
TGCAGCAGTAGAGAACAGTGGGACAGAGGCAGCTATGGCTACACCTTC | CSSREQWDRGSYGYTF | 16 | TRBV29-1 | - | TRBD1 | TRBJ1-2
TGTGCCAGCTCACCACCGAGGGGGATGAACACTGAAGCTTTCTTT | CASSPPRGMNTEAFF | 15 | TRBV18 | - | - | TRBJ1-1
TGCAGTGCCCCCGTCCGGGCCGACTATGGCTACACCTTC | CSAPVRADYGYTF | 13 | TRBV20-1 | many | - | TRBJ1-2
TGTGCCAGCATCGACCCTAGCACAGATACGCAGTATTTT | CASIDPSTDTQYF | 13 | TRBV6-5 | few | - | TRBJ2-3
TGCAGTGCTAGACCGGGACAGGGATACCTCCACTTT | CSARPGQGYLHF | 12 | TRBV20-1 | many | TRBD1 | TRBJ1-6
TGTGCCAGCAGTTACGACAGAAGCCCAAACACCATATATTTT | CASSYDRSPNTIYF | 14 | TRBV6-5 | many | - | TRBJ1-3
TGCGCCAGCAGCCCCAGGGCGAGGGGAGAGACCCAGTACTTC | CASSPRARGETQYF | 14 | TRBV7-9 | - | - | TRBJ2-5
TGTGCCATCAGCCCCACATGGACAGGCGATCACTACGAGCATTTT | CAISPTWTGDHYEHF | 15 | TRBV10-3 | - | TRBD1 | TRBJ1-5
TGTGCCAGCTTTTGGACAGGGTTCGGAGGCTACACCTTC | CASFWTGFGGYTF | 13 | TRBV2 | - | TRBD1 | TRBJ1-2
TGTGCCAGCAGACGCGGACAGGGAGAATCGGCTAATGAAAAACTGTTTTTT | CASRRGQGESANEKLFF | 17 | TRBV6-6 | few | TRBD1 | TRBJ1-4
TGCAGTGCCCAGTACTTAGCCAAAAACATTCAGTACTTC | CSAQYLAKNIQYF | 13 | TRBV20-1 | once | - | TRBJ2-4
TGTGCCATCAGTGAGTCGAAGGGAGCGGGCAATGAGCAGTTCTTC | CAISESKGAGNEQFF | 15 | TRBV10-3 | few | - | TRBJ2-1
TGCGCCAGCCGAAGACAGGGCCTTCTACGCTCTGGGGCCAACGTCCTGACTTTC | CASRRQGLLRSGANVLTF | 18 | TRBV5-1 | few | TRBD1 | TRBJ2-6